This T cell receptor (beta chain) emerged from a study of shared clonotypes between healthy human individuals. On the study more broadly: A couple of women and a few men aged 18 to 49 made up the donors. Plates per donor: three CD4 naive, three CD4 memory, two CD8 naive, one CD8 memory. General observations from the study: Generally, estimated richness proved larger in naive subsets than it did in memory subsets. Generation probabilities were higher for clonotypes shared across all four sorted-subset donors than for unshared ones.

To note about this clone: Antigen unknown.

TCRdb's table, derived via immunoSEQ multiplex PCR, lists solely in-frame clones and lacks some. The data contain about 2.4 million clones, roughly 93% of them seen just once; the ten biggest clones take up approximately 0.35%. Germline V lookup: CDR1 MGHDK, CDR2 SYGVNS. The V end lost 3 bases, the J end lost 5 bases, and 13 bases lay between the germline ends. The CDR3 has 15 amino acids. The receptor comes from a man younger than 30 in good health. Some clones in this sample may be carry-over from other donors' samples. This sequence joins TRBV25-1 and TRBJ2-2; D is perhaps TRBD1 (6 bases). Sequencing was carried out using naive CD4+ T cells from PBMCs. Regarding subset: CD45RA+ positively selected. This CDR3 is CASSDRGFSTGELFF. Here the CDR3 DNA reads TGTGCCAGCAGTGACAGGGGTTTCTCAACCGGGGAGCTGTTTTTT.